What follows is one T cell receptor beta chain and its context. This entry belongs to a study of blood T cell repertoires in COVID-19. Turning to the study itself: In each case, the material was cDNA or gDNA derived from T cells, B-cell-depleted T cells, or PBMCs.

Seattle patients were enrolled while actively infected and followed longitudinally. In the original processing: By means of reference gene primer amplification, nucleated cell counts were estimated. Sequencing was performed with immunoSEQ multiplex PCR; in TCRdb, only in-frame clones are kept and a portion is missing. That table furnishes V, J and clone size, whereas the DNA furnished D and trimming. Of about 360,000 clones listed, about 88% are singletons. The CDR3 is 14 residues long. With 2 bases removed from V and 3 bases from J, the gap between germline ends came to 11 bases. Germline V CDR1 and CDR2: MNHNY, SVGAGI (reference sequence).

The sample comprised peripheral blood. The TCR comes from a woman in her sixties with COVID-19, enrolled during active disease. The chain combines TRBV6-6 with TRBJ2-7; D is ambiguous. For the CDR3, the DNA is TGTGCCAGCAGTTACCTTGACACGTACTACGAGCAGTACTTC. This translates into CASSYLDTYYEQYF.